This record looks at one T cell receptor beta chain sequence and its context. No antigen is known for it. Germline lookup yields CDR1 LGHNA and CDR2 YSLEER. The CDR3 extends over 13 amino acids. V lost 0 bases and J 3 bases, leaving 5 bases between the germline ends. Sample barcodes and UMIs were carried by the TCR alpha and TCR beta cDNA libraries that 5'RACE generated with constant-segment primers. TCRdb redid the calling of the 5' RACE reads with MiXCR, one entry per CDR3 protein. The sample consists of more than 250,000 distinct CDR3 sequences, roughly 15% of them appearing once. This record belongs to a study of T-cell memory formation after mild COVID-19. Study-wide background: For the most part, TCR clusters were specific to one donor.

The study, taken as a whole, reports: Day 15 to 85 contractors were CD4/CD8 balanced; later expanders leaned CD4+.

Sequenced input: PBMCs or a T cell subset sorted from them (not recorded which). This clonotype originated in a young man who had mild COVID-19 (a few samples of this study predate the infection). Cell type and time point are not known. The chain is built from TRBV4-3 and TRBJ1-1, with D hard to call. CDR3 region: CASSQEPYTEAFF. The CDR3 DNA follows: TGCGCCAGCAGCCAAGAGCCCTACACTGAAGCTTTCTTT.